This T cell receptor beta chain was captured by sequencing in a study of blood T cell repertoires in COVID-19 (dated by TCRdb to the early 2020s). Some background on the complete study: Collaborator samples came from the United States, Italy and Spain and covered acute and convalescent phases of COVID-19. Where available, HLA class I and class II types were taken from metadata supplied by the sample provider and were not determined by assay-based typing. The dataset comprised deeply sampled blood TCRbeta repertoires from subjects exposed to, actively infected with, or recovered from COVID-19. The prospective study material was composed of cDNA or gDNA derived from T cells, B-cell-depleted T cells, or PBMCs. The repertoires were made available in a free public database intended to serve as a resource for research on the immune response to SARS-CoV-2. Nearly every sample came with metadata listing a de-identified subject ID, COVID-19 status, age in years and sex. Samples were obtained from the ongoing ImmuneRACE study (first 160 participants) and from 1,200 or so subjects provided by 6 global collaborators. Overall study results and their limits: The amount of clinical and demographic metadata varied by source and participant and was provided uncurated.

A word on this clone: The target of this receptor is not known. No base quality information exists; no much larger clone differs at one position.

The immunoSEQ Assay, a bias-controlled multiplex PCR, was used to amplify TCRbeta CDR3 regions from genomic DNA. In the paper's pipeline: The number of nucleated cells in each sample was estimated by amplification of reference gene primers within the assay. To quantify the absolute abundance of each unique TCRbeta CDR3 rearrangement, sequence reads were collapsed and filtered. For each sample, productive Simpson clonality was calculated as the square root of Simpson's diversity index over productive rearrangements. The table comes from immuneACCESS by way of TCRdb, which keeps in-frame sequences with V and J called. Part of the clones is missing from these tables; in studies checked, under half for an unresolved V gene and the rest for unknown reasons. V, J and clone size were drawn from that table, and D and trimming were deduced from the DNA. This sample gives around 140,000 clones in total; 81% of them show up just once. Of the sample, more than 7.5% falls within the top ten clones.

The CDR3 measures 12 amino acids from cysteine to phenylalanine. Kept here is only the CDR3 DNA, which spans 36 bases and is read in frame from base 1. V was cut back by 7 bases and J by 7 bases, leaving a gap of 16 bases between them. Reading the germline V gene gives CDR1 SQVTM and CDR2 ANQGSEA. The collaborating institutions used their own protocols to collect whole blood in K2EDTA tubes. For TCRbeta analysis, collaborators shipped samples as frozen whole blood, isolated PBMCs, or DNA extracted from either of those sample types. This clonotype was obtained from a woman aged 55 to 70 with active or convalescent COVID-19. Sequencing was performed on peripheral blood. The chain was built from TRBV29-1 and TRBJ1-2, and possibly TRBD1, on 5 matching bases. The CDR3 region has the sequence CSGYQGMAGYTF. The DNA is TGCAGCGGTTATCAGGGAATGGCTGGCTACACCTTC.